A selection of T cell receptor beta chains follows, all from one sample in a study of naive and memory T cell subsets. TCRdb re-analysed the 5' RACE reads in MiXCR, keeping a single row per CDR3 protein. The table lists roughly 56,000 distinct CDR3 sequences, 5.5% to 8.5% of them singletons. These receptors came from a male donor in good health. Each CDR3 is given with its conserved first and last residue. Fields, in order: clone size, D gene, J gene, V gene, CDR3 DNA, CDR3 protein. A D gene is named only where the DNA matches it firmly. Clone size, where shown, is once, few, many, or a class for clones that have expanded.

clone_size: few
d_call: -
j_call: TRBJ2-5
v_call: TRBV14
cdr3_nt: TGTGCCAGCAGGAGGACCAACCAAGAGACCCAGTACTTC
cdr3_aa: CASRRTNQETQYF

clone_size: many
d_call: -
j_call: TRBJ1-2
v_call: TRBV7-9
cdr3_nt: TGTGCCAGCAGCTTAAAAGCGGATCGTGAGGCACGCTATGGCTACACCTTC
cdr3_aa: CASSLKADREARYGYTF

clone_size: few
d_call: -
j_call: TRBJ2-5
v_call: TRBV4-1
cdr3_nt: TGCGCCAGCAGCCAAGAACCAGAGACCCAGTACTTC
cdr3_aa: CASSQEPETQYF

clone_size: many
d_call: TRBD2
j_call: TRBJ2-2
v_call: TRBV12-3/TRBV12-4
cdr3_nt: TGTGCCAGCAGTTTACGGGGGGGCGTCACCGGGGAGCTGTTTTTT
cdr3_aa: CASSLRGGVTGELFF

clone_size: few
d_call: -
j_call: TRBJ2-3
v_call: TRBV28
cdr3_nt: TGTGCCAGCAGTATTCATTCACAAAGCACAGATACGCAGTATTTT
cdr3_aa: CASSIHSQSTDTQYF

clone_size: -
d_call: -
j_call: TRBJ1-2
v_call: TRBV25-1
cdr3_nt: TGTGCCAGCAGTGAAGACCAGGGTGTAGGGGGCTACACCTTC
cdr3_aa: CASSEDQGVGGYTF

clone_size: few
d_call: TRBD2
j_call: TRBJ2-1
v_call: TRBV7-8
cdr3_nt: TGTGCCAGCAGCCAACTCGCTAGCGGGAGTAAGAATGAGCAGTTCTTC
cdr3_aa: CASSQLASGSKNEQFF

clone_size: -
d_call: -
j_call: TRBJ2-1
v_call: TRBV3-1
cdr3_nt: TGTGCCAGCAGCCAGTCACAGGGTCTGCGGTTCTTC
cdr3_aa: CASSQSQGLRFF

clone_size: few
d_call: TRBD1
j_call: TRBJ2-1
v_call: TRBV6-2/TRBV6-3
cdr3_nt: TGTGCCAGCAGTTTGCGGGACAGGGATATTCTTGGGCAGTTCTTC
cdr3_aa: CASSLRDRDILGQFF

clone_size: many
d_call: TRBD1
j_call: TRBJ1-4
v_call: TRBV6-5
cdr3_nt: TGTGCCAGCAGTAACAGGGGAGGAAATGAAAAACTGTTTTTT
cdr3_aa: CASSNRGGNEKLFF

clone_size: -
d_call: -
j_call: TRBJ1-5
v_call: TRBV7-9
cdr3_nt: TGTGCCAGCAGCTTAACGGCGGGTCAGCCCCAGCATTTT
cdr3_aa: CASSLTAGQPQHF

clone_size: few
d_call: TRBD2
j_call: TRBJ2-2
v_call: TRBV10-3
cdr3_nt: TGTGCCATCAGCTTCCCCGGGGATGCGGGAGTGGCCGGGGAGCTGTTTTTT
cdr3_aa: CAISFPGDAGVAGELFF

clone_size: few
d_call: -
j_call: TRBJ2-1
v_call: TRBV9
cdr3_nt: TGTGCCAGCAGCGTAGCGAGTGAGCAGTTCTTC
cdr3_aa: CASSVASEQFF

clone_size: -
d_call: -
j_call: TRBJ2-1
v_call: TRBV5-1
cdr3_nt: TGCGCCAGCAGCTTGGGCCTGGACCACAATGAGCAGTTCTTC
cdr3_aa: CASSLGLDHNEQFF

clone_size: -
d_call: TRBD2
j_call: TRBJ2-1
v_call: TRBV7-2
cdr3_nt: TGTGCCAGCAGCTTAAAAGCGGGAGGTAACGGTGAGCAGTTCTTC
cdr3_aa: CASSLKAGGNGEQFF

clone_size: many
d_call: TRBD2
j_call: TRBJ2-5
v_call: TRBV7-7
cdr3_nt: TGTGCCAGCAGCCCGGGACTAACACAAGAGACCCAGTACTTC
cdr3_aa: CASSPGLTQETQYF

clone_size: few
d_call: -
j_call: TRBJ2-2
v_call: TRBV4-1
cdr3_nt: TGCGCCAGCAGCCAAAGGGAGCCCGGGGAGCTGTTTTTT
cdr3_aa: CASSQREPGELFF

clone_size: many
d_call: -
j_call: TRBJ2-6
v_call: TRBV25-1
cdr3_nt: TGTGCCAGCAGTGAATTGGGGCCCGACGTCCTGACTTTC
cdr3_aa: CASSELGPDVLTF

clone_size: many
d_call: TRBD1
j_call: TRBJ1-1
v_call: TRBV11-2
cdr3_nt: TGTGCCAGCAGCCACGGACAGGGGAACACTGAAGCTTTCTTT
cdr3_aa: CASSHGQGNTEAFF

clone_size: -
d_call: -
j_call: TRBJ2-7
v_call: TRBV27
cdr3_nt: TGTGCCAGCAGTTCCTCCGGACGCGAGCAGTACTTC
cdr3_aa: CASSSSGREQYF

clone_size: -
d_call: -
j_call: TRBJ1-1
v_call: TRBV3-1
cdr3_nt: TGTGCCAGCAGCCTACAGGGAAGGGGTAATACTGAAGCTTTCTTT
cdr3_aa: CASSLQGRGNTEAFF

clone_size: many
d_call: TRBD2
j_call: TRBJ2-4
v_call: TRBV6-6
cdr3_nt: TGTGCCAGCTACCCGGGACTAGCGGGAGTAGGGTACTTC
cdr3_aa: CASYPGLAGVGYF

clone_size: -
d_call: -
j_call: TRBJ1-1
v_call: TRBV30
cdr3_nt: TGTGCCTGGTCGCCGGCGAACACTGAAGCTTTCTTT
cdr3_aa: CAWSPANTEAFF

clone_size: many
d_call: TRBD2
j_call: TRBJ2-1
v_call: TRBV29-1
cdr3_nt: TGCAGCGCCTGGGGGACTAGTCAGCCTCCGGGGGAGCAGTTCTTC
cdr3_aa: CSAWGTSQPPGEQFF

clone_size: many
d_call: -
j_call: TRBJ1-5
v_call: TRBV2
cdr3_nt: TGTGCCAGCAGGCCGAGGGGTGTAGGCGATCAGCCCCAGCATTTT
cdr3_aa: CASRPRGVGDQPQHF

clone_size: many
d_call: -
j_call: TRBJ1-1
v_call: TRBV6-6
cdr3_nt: TGTGCCAGCAGTTACTCGCCTGGTGAAGCTTTCTTT
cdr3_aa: CASSYSPGEAFF

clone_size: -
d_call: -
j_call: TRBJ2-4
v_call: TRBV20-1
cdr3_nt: TGCAGTGTCCCCGGGGTTTGGTTGGTAGCCAAAAACATTCAGTACTTC
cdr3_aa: CSVPGVWLVAKNIQYF

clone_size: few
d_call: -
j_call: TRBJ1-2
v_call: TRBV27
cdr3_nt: TGTGCCAGCAGTTTATCCGGCAGGGGATTGGAAGGCTACACCTTC
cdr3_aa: CASSLSGRGLEGYTF

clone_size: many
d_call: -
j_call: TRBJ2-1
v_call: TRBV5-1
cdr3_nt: TGCGCCAGCACCCACCCGGGGGACTCCTACAATGAGCAGTTCTTC
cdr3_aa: CASTHPGDSYNEQFF

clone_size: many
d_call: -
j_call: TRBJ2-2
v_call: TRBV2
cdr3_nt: TGTGCCAGCAGTGACGACCCGGGCAGGGGTAGAACCGGGGAGCTGTTTTTT
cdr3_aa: CASSDDPGRGRTGELFF

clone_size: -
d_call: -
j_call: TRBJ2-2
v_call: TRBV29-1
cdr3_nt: TGCAGCGCAAGAGAGACGAACACCGGGGAGCTGTTTTTT
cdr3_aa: CSARETNTGELFF

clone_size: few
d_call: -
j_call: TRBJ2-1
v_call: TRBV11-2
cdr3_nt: TGTGCCAGCAGCCCCATAGCCTTAACTAGGAATGAGCAGTTCTTC
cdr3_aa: CASSPIALTRNEQFF

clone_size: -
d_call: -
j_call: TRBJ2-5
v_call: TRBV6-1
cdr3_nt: TGTGCCAGCAGTGAACGTTCTGGGACCCAGTACTTC
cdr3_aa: CASSERSGTQYF

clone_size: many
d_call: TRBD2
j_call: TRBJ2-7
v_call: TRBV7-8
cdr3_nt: TGTGCCAGCAGCTTATCAACTAGCGGGACCTACGAGCAGTACTTC
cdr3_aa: CASSLSTSGTYEQYF

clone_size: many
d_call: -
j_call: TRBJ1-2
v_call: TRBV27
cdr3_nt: TGTGCCAGCAGTTTTCTTTCGGGACGAGGGTTCGGCTATGGCTACACCTTC
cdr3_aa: CASSFLSGRGFGYGYTF

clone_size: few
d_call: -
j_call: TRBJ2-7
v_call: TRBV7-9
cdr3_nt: TGTGCCAGCAGCTACAACCCCTCCTACGAGCAGTACTTC
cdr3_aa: CASSYNPSYEQYF

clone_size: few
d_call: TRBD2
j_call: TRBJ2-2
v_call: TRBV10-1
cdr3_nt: TGCGCCAGCAGTCGGACTAGCTCGGCGAACACCGGGGAGCTGTTTTTT
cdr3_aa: CASSRTSSANTGELFF

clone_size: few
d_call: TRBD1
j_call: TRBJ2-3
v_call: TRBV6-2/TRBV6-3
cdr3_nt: TGTGCCAGCAGTTACTCGGGACAGTTCTTATCCACAGATACGCAGTATTTT
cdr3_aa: CASSYSGQFLSTDTQYF

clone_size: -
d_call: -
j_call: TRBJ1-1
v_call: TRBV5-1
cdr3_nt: TGCGCCAGCAGCTTGGTATCACTGAACACTGAAGCTTTCTTT
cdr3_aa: CASSLVSLNTEAFF